The rows below give T cell receptor beta chains drawn from one sample of a study of beta chain features in type 1 diabetes. TCRdb's copy holds only in-frame clones and misses some; the assay was immunoSEQ multiplex PCR. This table has fewer than 150,000 clones, roughly 7.2% appearing once. Sequencing was carried out using central memory CD4+ T cells from blood. Every receptor here comes from a woman in her thirties in good health. CDR3s include the opening cysteine and the closing phenylalanine or tryptophan. Each record gives: clone size, D gene, J gene, V gene, CDR3 DNA, CDR3 protein. D genes are given only for firm matches. Expanded clones are given a class, and other clones once, few, many or no size at all.

. TRBD2 TRBJ2-2 TRBV19 TGTGCCAGTAGTATAGATTATAGCGGGAGGGTCGCGGGGGAGCTGTTTTTT CASSIDYSGRVAGELFF
. . TRBJ1-1 TRBV7-2 TGTGCCAGCAGCTTAGATCAGGCGAACACTGAAGCTTTCTTT CASSLDQANTEAFF
. TRBD2 TRBJ2-3 TRBV18 TGTGCCAGCTCACCACTGACTAGCGCATTCACAGATACGCAGTATTTT CASSPLTSAFTDTQYF
many . TRBJ1-3 TRBV5-1 TGCGCCAGCAGCTTGGATTCAGCTGGAAACACCATATATTTT CASSLDSAGNTIYF
many TRBD1 TRBJ2-7 TRBV7-9 TGTGCCAGCAGATCGACAGGGTCGGTTCACGAGCAGTACTTC CASRSTGSVHEQYF
few . TRBJ1-5 TRBV10-2 TGCGCCAGTAGCCGGACAGAATATAGCAATCAGCCCCAGCATTTT CASSRTEYSNQPQHF
. TRBD1 TRBJ2-1 TRBV6-5 TGTGCCAGCAGCTCTGACAGGGCGTCCTACAATGAGCAGTTCTTC CASSSDRASYNEQFF
few TRBD1 TRBJ2-5 TRBV5-4 TGTGCCAGCAGCTTGAGGACAGGACACCAAGAGACCCAGTACTTC CASSLRTGHQETQYF
few TRBD2 TRBJ2-7 TRBV4-3 TGCGCCAGCAGCGAAGCAGCGGGAGGGCCGTACGAGCAGTACTTC CASSEAAGGPYEQYF
few . TRBJ1-2 TRBV5-4 TGTGCCAGCAGCTTGTGGGGGCAGGGCTACACCTTC CASSLWGQGYTF
few . TRBJ2-1 TRBV18 TGTGCCAGCTCACCGACAGGTTCCCACAATGAGCAGTTCTTC CASSPTGSHNEQFF
few . TRBJ1-1 TRBV30 TGTGCCTGGAGGTCGACAGGGAACACTGAAGCTTTCTTT CAWRSTGNTEAFF
many TRBD2 TRBJ2-1 TRBV5-1 TGCGCCAGCAGCGAGGGTAGCGGGAGGCCCTACAATGAGCAGTTCTTC CASSEGSGRPYNEQFF
many TRBD2 TRBJ2-5 TRBV9 TGTGCCAGCAGCCCACTAGCGGGAGGCCTCCAAGAGACCCAGTACTTC CASSPLAGGLQETQYF
many TRBD1 TRBJ1-4 TRBV4-3 TGCGCCAGCAGCCAGGCGGACAGGGCTAATGAAAAACTGTTTTTT CASSQADRANEKLFF
. TRBD2 TRBJ2-7 TRBV7-9 TGTGCCAGCAGCCGTAGCGGGAGCGGTTCCTACGAGCAGTACTTC CASSRSGSGSYEQYF
. . TRBJ2-3 TRBV11-2 TGTGCCAGCAGCTCCTTTCTGGCCAGGGATACGCAGTATTTT CASSSFLARDTQYF
few TRBD2 TRBJ2-7 TRBV6-6 TGTGCCAGCAGTAGGACTAGTCCCTACGAGCAGTACTTC CASSRTSPYEQYF
. . TRBJ2-5 TRBV6-6 TGTGCCAGCAGTTACCTTCGGCAGGGTAGAAAGGAGACCCAGTACTTC CASSYLRQGRKETQYF
. . TRBJ1-2 TRBV28 TGTGCCAGCAGTTCGACAGGAGAGAGGCGGGGCTACACCTTC CASSSTGERRGYTF
. TRBD2 TRBJ2-1 TRBV19 TGTGCCAGTAGTATCGGGACTAGCGGGAGGACAAGCTCCTACAATGAGCAGTTCTTC CASSIGTSGRTSSYNEQFF
few . TRBJ2-7 TRBV7-2 TGTGCCAGCAGCCGATTGGGGCACCCGAATTACGAGCAGTACTTC CASSRLGHPNYEQYF
few TRBD1 TRBJ1-4 TRBV7-3 TGTGCCAGCAGCTTAACAGCGGACAGGGGTGAAAAACTGTTTTTT CASSLTADRGEKLFF
. TRBD2 TRBJ2-1 TRBV10-3 TGTGCCACAAAGGGACTAGCGGGAGACAATGAGCAGTTCTTC CATKGLAGDNEQFF
few . TRBJ1-4 TRBV11-2 TGTGCCAGCAGCTTAGATGGGCCCACAACTAATGAAAAACTGTTTTTT CASSLDGPTTNEKLFF
. . TRBJ1-2 TRBV18 TGTGCCAGCTCACCTACAGGGATAGGAAACTATGGCTACACCTTC CASSPTGIGNYGYTF
few . TRBJ2-1 TRBV9 TGTGCCAGCAGCCTTCGAGCAGGGGATACCATGCAGTTCTTC CASSLRAGDTMQFF
. TRBD1 TRBJ1-4 TRBV4-3 TGCGCCAGCACTCCGGGACAGGGACCTAATGAAAAACTGTTTTTT CASTPGQGPNEKLFF
few TRBD1 TRBJ2-3 TRBV6-5 TGTGCCAGCAGAATAGAGACAGGGGTGGCTACGCAGTATTTT CASRIETGVATQYF
many . TRBJ2-1 TRBV28 TGTGCCAGCAGTTTACTCCGGGAGCGGGAGCAGTTCTTC CASSLLREREQFF
few TRBD2 TRBJ2-3 TRBV9 TGTGCCAGCAGCGCCCAGACTAGCGGGAGGGAAGATACGCAGTATTTT CASSAQTSGREDTQYF
. TRBD2 TRBJ2-1 TRBV28 TGTGCCAGCAGTTTAATGCAGAAACTACTAGCGGGGTACAATGAGCAGTTCTTC CASSLMQKLLAGYNEQFF
. TRBD1 TRBJ1-1 TRBV29-1 TGCAGCCACCGGACAGGGGACACTGAAGCTTTCTTT CSHRTGDTEAFF